The clone carrying this T cell receptor beta chain was found a few times. The antigen remains unidentified. CDR3 size: 19 residues. CDR1 and CDR2 (germline): SGHNT, YYREEE (reference sequence). V was clipped by 9 bases and J by 3 bases, with 33 bases between them. Profiling relied on immunoSEQ multiplex PCR, and the TCRdb table lists in-frame clones only, not all of them. The sample contains roughly 150,000 clones, around 88% of which appear only once. This sample is drawn from a study of T cell responses to AZD1222 COVID-19 vaccine. Whole-study findings and limits: Vaccination with two AZD1222 doses was followed by a rise in Spike-specific TCR breadth and depth. Sampled repertoires all dated from after the peak T cell response.

The sequenced sample was peripheral blood, obtained 28 days after the second AZD1222 dose. The chain employs TRBV5-4 and TRBJ1-1, with D possibly being TRBD1 (5 bases). The receptor was isolated from an adult who received the AZD1222 COVID-19 vaccine. The CDR3 loop reads CATDILRRTKKRGDTEAFF. CDR3 DNA: TGTGCCACGGATATATTGAGACGGACAAAAAAGAGGGGAGACACTGAAGCTTTCTTT.